This TCR beta chain was documented in a study of shared clonotypes between healthy human individuals. Across the study: A couple of female and a few male donors aged 18 to 49 were enrolled.

How the authors handled the data: Quality scores were absent from the junction-only immunoSEQ sequences, so filtering differed. The repertoire was sequenced with immunoSEQ multiplex PCR; TCRdb's copy has only in-frame clones and lacks some. That table furnishes V, J and clone size, whereas the DNA furnished D and trimming. Seen here are some 2,000,000 clones, almost 96% observed once, and the top ten hold roughly 0.13%. CDR1 and CDR2 (germline): MNHNS, SASEGT. V was pared by 6 bases and J by 3 bases, with 7 bases between. The CDR3 loop spans 12 amino acids. General study findings and limits: It was the non-shared clonotypes that had lower generation probabilities than clonotypes shared by all four donors. Naive subsets generally had larger estimated richness than memory subsets.

Concerning this clone itself: Antigen specificity is unknown.

Sequencing was carried out using naive CD4+ T cells sorted from blood. As for subset: CD45RA+ positively selected. The sequence was obtained from a young man in good health. V and J are TRBV6-1 and TRBJ2-3, with D uncertain. CDR3 in amino acids: CASRVTTDTQYF. In DNA form, the CDR3 reads TGTGCCAGCAGGGTTACGACAGATACGCAGTATTTT.